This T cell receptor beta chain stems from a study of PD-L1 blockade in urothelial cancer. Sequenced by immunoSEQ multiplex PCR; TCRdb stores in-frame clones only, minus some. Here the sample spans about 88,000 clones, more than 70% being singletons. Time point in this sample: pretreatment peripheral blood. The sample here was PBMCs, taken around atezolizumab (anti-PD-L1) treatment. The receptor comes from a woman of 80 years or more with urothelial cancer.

Here the CDR3 reads CASSYTDFTDTQYF. The CDR3 region has the DNA TGTGCCAGCAGTTATACAGATTTCACAGATACGCAGTATTTT. The chain carries TRBV9 and TRBJ2-3; D remains ambiguous. This CDR3 spans 14 amino acids. CDR1 and CDR2 (germline): SGDLS, YYNGEE. The V end lost 5 bases, the J end lost 2 bases, and 12 bases lay between the germline ends.